Presented here are 6 T cell receptor beta chains from one specimen sequenced in a study of beta chain features in type 1 diabetes. General observations from the study: The study found moderately but significantly shorter TCRB CDR3s in all four CD4+ subsets of Type 1 diabetes patients.

No antigens are known for them. Isolated RNA was reverse transcribed in full, so expressed TCRB transcripts were sequenced. Data came from immunoSEQ multiplex PCR; TCRdb stores just in-frame clones and leaves some out. The repertoire holds approximately 260,000 clones, roughly 20% seen once, with about 0.028% in the top ten. The sequenced material came from naive CD4+ T cells from blood. The receptors shown here come from a woman between 40 and 50 years old with type 1 diabetes.

Only a few counts were recorded for this clone. This chain joins TRBV19 and TRBJ2-5; possible D gene TRBD2, 6 bases. V was clipped by 6 bases and J by 5 bases, with 13 bases between them. This CDR3 is 13 amino acids long. Looked up from germline, CDR1 is LNHDA and CDR2 is SQIVND (reference sequence). CDR3 in amino acids: CASSRGRLETQYF. The DNA of the CDR3 is TGTGCCAGTAGCCGGGGGAGGTTGGAGACCCAGTACTTC.

There are a few counts of this clone. The gene calls are TRBV5-4 and TRBJ1-4; TRBD1 is a possible D gene (6 bases). CDR1 is SGHNT, CDR2 YYREEE, per germline (reference sequence). V was cut by 3 bases and J by 5 bases, with 17 bases left in between. The CDR3 runs to 16 residues. The CDR3 DNA sequence: TGTGCCAGCAGCTCTGACCCGACAGGCTCCAATGAAAAACTGTTTTTT. Translating gives CASSSDPTGSNEKLFF.

CDR3 in amino acids: CASSDQGNGYTF. In DNA form, the CDR3 reads TGTGCCAGCAGTGATCAGGGGAATGGCTACACCTTC. This chain connects TRBV2 to TRBJ1-2; TRBD1 is a possible D gene (6 bases). Trimming cost V 3 bases and J 6 bases, with 8 bases left between them. This CDR3 region has 12 residues. CDR1 and CDR2 (germline): SNHLY, FYNNEI.

This clone was seen more than once but under ten times. V gene TRBV29-1 combines with J gene TRBJ2-7; D is perhaps TRBD2 (7 bases). The CDR3 contains 14 residues. Deletions cut 4 bases from V and 1 base from J, with 14 bases between. Germline values: CDR1 SQVTM, CDR2 ANQGSEA. The CDR3: CSVGGGVLSYEQYF. DNA for the CDR3: TGCAGCGTTGGAGGGGGGGTGCTATCCTACGAGCAGTACTTC.

The V call is TRBV28, the J call TRBJ2-7; 7 nucleotides align to TRBD2. Germline lookup yields CDR1 MDHEN and CDR2 SYDVKM. The V gene end was trimmed by 2 bases and the J gene end by 2 bases; junction bases not matched to a gene: 9. The CDR3 is made up of 16 amino acids. The CDR3 loop reads CASSLGQRGEPYEQYF. Written as DNA, the CDR3 is TGTGCCAGCAGTTTAGGGCAACGGGGGGAACCCTACGAGCAGTACTTC.

The rearrangement joins TRBV15 to TRBJ2-1, with TRBD2 matching over 10 bases. This CDR3 comprises 15 residues. Germline V CDR1 and CDR2: LNHNV, YYDKDF (reference sequence). Trimming cost V 11 bases and J 0 bases; bases outside gene matches: 7. The CDR3 DNA follows: TGTGCCTCCCAGCGGGGGGGCCTCTCCTACAATGAGCAGTTCTTC. Its protein is CASQRGGLSYNEQFF.